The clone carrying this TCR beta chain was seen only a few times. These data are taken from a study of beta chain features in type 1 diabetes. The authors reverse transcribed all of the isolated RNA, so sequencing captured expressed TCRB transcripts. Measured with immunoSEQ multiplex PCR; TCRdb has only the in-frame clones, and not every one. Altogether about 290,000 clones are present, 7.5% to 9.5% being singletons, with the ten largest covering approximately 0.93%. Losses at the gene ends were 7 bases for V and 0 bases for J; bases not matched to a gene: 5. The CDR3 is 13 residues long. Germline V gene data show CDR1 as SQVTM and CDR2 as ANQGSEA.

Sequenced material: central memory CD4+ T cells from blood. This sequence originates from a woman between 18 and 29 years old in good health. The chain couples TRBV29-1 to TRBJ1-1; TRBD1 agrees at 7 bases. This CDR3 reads CSARGQLNTEAFF. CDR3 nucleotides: TGCAGCGCCCGGGGACAGTTGAACACTGAAGCTTTCTTT.